Given below is one T cell receptor (beta chain) in context. After extraction with the RNeasy kit, about 0.5 to 1 ug of the RNA was reverse transcribed using random hexamers. TCRdb fed the immunoSEQ multiplex PCR reads into MiXCR, producing one record per CDR3 protein. Seen here are hundreds of thousands of distinct CDR3 sequences, roughly 95% observed once, and the top ten hold roughly 0.072%. FACS was used to enrich TEMRA cells, whereas the CD8+ and CD4+ T cells were obtained by negative isolation. Germline CDR1 reads SGHRS; CDR2 reads YFSETQ. V lost 3 bases, J lost 0 bases, and 5 bases lay in between. This CDR3 region has 13 residues. The data are from a study of CD8 T cells in Susac syndrome.

The clonotype comes from a human donor with multiple sclerosis. The specimen sequenced was CD4+ T cells from PBMCs. The chain uses TRBV5-1 and TRBJ2-3, with D uncertain. The CDR3 reads CASSWQSTDTQYF. The CDR3 nucleotides read TGCGCCAGCAGCTGGCAAAGCACAGATACGCAGTATTTT.